This T cell receptor (beta chain) was captured in a study of post-analysis software for immune sequencing data (dated by TCRdb to the mid-2010s). About the full investigation: Disease courses on record covered relapsing-remitting, secondary progressive and progressive-relapsing multiple sclerosis, though some patients had no subtype annotation. A subset of samples was prepared in parallel using single-end sample barcoding, then pooled and co-amplified after Illumina adapter ligation. The patient repertoires were set against 11 previously published healthy control repertoires from donors whose ages ranged from roughly 6 to 26 years.

General conclusions and limits of the study: Patients showed significantly higher frequencies than controls for roughly five TRBV segments, among them TRBV5-6, TRBV5-1 and TRBV20-1. The control group was slightly older than the multiple sclerosis patient group. Strong co-clustering of samples prepared in the same batch was shown by direct clustering with F measure, prompting a batch-effect correction. Significantly lower normalized Chao1 diversity was found in multiple sclerosis patients than in controls, suggesting substantial peripheral T-cell clonal expansion.

Turning to this clonotype: Its cognate antigen has yet to be identified. No much larger clone is present one base from it, and per-base qualities are unavailable.

To demonstrate the VDJtools post-analysis software, the study profiled TCR beta repertoires from the peripheral blood of around 13 young patients with multiple sclerosis. The multiple sclerosis patients were children and adolescents ranging in age from roughly 6 to 15 years. Libraries were built with PCR. TCRdb records Illumina HiSeq 2500 as the sequencer. To reduce PCR and sequencing biases, unique molecular identifiers were built into the TCR beta cDNA libraries. Approximately 500,000 cDNA molecules were obtained per 1 to 10 million input T cells, so each molecule approximated one T cell. Patient libraries were prepared and sequenced with the same protocol used for the earlier healthy control dataset. Within a given batch, samples were prepared together, multiplexed and sequenced on the same HiSeq lane. Processing in the source paper ran as follows. Raw barcoded reads were processed with MIGEC, discarding single-read molecular identifier groups before consensus assembly and CDR3 extraction. VDJtools was used for post-analysis of the clonotype tables, with diversity normalized by down-sampling every dataset to the smallest sample size. In repertoire overlap clustering, CDR3 amino acid sequences, but not nucleotide sequences, were matched to correct batch-related cross-sample contamination. The public reads were reprocessed in TCRdb via fastp at Q25 and MiXCR, keeping in-frame beta chains. Rows with a matching CDR3 protein are joined into one entry that keeps the most common DNA and genes. The V and J calls come from TCRdb's annotation, not from the publication. Present in this sample are almost 700,000 distinct CDR3 sequences, 55% to 60% of which were seen just once. Of the sample, 11% is held by the ten largest clones.

The germline V gene supplies CDR1 MNHEY and CDR2 SVGEGT. The CDR3 measures 15 amino acids from cysteine to phenylalanine. Solely the CDR3 DNA is kept, with 45 bases framed from the first base. V is shortened by 2 bases, J by 5 bases, and the region joining them spans 15 bases. This sequence was found in a girl aged 2 to 10 with multiple sclerosis. Specimen: blood. The sequence links TRBV6-2 or TRBV6-3 to TRBJ2-5; a tentative D match to TRBD1 spans 5 bases. In nucleotide form, the sequence is TGTGCCAGCAGTTACCGAGGCAGGGTTTCGGAGACCCAGTACTTC. Translated, this is CASSYRGRVSETQYF.